Below, 31 T cell receptor beta chains from the same sample are listed, as sequenced in a study of blood T cell repertoires in COVID-19. Assay used: immunoSEQ multiplex PCR; TCRdb lists only in-frame clones, some missing. The sample has about 210,000 clones, more than 75% seen once; the top ten hold approximately 12%. Sequencing input: peripheral blood. All receptors come from a woman aged 40 to 50 with acute or convalescent COVID-19.

This chain uses TRBV24-1 with TRBJ2-2; TRBD2 agrees at 11 bases. Per the germline V gene, CDR1 is KGHDR and CDR2 is SFDVKD. The CDR3 has 19 residues. The junction had 15 bases not matched to a gene; V was cut back by 4 bases and J by 6 bases. CDR3 coding DNA: TGTGCCACCAGTGAGCGGACTAGCGGGCCATACAGTTCGCCCGGGGAGCTGTTTTTT. Translating it yields CATSERTSGPYSSPGELFF.

V is TRBV6-5 and J is TRBJ1-1, with 7 bases aligning to TRBD1. This CDR3 is built from 12 residues. Looked up from germline, CDR1 is MNHEY and CDR2 is SVGAGI. V trimming: 8 bases; J trimming: 4 bases; junction bases outside the gene matches: 4. The CDR3 DNA follows: TGTGCCAGCGGCCGGGACAGCACTGAAGCTTTCTTT. It encodes CASGRDSTEAFF.

This clone appeared a single time. This chain joins TRBV7-9 and TRBJ1-3; possibly TRBD1 for D (6 bases). The germline gives CDR1 SEHNR, CDR2 FQNEAQ (reference sequence). The CDR3 length is 16 residues. V was trimmed by 1 base and J by 8 bases, leaving 18 bases between them. The CDR3 DNA is TGTGCCAGCAGCTTAGGGCCGGGACACCTAGGAGACACCATATATTTT. Its protein is CASSLGPGHLGDTIYF.

This clone was observed once. The rearrangement links TRBV7-9 to TRBJ2-5; tentatively, D is TRBD1 (6 bases). Per the germline V gene, CDR1 is SEHNR and CDR2 is FQNEAQ (reference sequence). The CDR3 loop spans 15 amino acids. V shed 2 bases and J shed 1 base, with 11 bases lying between them. The CDR3 is CASSLREDSQETQYF. CDR3 sequence (DNA): TGTGCCAGCAGCTTACGAGAGGACAGCCAAGAGACCCAGTACTTC.

This clone occurred once. The rearrangement links TRBV30 to TRBJ1-4; the match to TRBD1 covers 10 bases. V dropped 3 bases and J dropped 7; count of bases not matched to a gene: 8. Germline V CDR1 and CDR2: GTSNPN, SVGIG (reference sequence). The length of the CDR3 is 15 residues. The chain's CDR3 is CAWRNPGQGLEKLFF. CDR3 DNA: TGTGCCTGGAGGAACCCGGGACAGGGGCTTGAAAAACTGTTTTTT.

The chain couples TRBV5-1 to TRBJ2-7, with TRBD2 matching 7 bases. The CDR3 is 14 residues long. Germline assignment: CDR1 SGHRS and CDR2 YFSETQ. V shed 0 bases and J 2 bases; nucleotides not matched to a gene: 2. The CDR3 region has the DNA TGCGCCAGCAGCTTGGCGGGACTAACCTACGAGCAGTACTTC. Its translation: CASSLAGLTYEQYF.

The chain recombines TRBV5-1 with TRBJ1-1; D not certain. V lost 0 bases, J lost 2 bases, and 8 bases lay in between. The germline gives CDR1 SGHRS, CDR2 YFSETQ. The CDR3 is 14 amino acids. The chain's CDR3 is CASSLGRGNTEAFF. CDR3 coding DNA: TGCGCCAGCAGCTTGGGGCGGGGAAACACTGAAGCTTTCTTT.

This clone was recorded only once. In DNA, the CDR3 is TGTGCCAGCAGTGGGACAGGCTCCTTCTATGGCTACACCTTC. Encoded protein: CASSGTGSFYGYTF. This chain connects TRBV2 to TRBJ1-2, with 7 positions matching TRBD1. Per germline, CDR1 SNHLY and CDR2 FYNNEI. The CDR3 totals 14 residues. The ends lost 4 bases at V and 4 bases at J; junction bases unmatched: 6.

The chain recombines TRBV5-1 with TRBJ2-3; 13 bases align to TRBD2. The CDR3 is 17 residues long. Germline V gene sequence: CDR1 SGHRS, CDR2 YFSETQ. The V gene end was trimmed by 1 base and the J gene end by 2 bases; junction bases not matched to a gene: 4. The CDR3 sequence is CASSLKTSGGLTDTQYF. The CDR3 DNA reads TGCGCCAGCAGCTTGAAGACTAGCGGGGGGCTCACAGATACGCAGTATTTT.

The chain is built from TRBV4-1 and TRBJ2-1, with 8 bases matching TRBD2. Trimming at V came to 6 bases and at J to 3 bases, leaving 1 base not matched to a gene. In germline, CDR1 is MGHRA, CDR2 YSYEKL. This CDR3 has 13 residues. This chain's CDR3 is CASRGTSYNEQFF. The CDR3 region has the DNA TGCGCCAGCAGGGGGACTAGCTACAATGAGCAGTTCTTC.

The V call is TRBV5-1, the J call TRBJ1-2; TRBD1 agrees at 10 bases. Germline CDR1 SGHRS, CDR2 YFSETQ. The CDR3 spans 16 residues. With V trimmed by 4 bases and J by 1 base, 7 bases remained unmatched. The DNA of the CDR3 is TGCGCCAGCAGCCAATCCCGGACAGGGGGTAACTATGGCTACACCTTC. This encodes CASSQSRTGGNYGYTF.

The V call is TRBV4-2, the J call TRBJ1-2, with D perhaps TRBD1 (5 bases). Deletions cut 0 bases from V and 4 bases from J, with 12 bases between. Looked up from germline, CDR1 is LGHNA and CDR2 is YNFKEQ. The CDR3 totals 15 residues. The CDR3 reads CASSQDRTTTYGYTF. The DNA of the CDR3 is TGTGCCAGCAGCCAAGATCGGACAACCACCTATGGCTACACCTTC.

The V gene is TRBV3-1 (or the pseudogene TRBV3-2), the J gene TRBJ2-5; D call uncertain. The germline V and J ends were trimmed by 4 bases and 4 bases, with 4 bases remaining between them. The CDR3 extends over 11 amino acids. In germline, CDR1 is LGHDT, CDR2 YNNKEL (reference sequence). CDR3 sequence: CASSPGETQYF. In DNA form, the CDR3 reads TGTGCCAGCAGCCCGGGAGAGACCCAGTACTTC.

This sequence joins TRBV19 and TRBJ2-1, with D possibly being TRBD1 (6 bases). Trimming removed 2 bases from V and 6 bases from J, with 17 bases in between. CDR1 and CDR2 (germline): LNHDA, SQIVND (reference sequence). The CDR3 consists of 16 residues. The CDR3 loop is CASSIYIGEQGNEQFF. In nucleotides, the CDR3 is TGTGCCAGTAGTATATATATAGGAGAACAGGGCAATGAGCAGTTCTTC.

This clone showed up just once. The gene calls are TRBV7-2 and TRBJ2-3; 13 bases align to TRBD2. Germline trimming cut 5 bases from V and 3 bases from J; bases unmatched to any gene: 2. From germline, CDR1 is SGHTA and CDR2 FQGNSA. This CDR3 has 15 amino acids. The chain's CDR3 is CASSQTSGRTDTQYF. The CDR3 coding sequence is TGTGCCAGCAGCCAGACTAGCGGGAGGACAGATACGCAGTATTTT.

This chain links TRBV14 with TRBJ2-5; D uncertain. CDR3 size: 14 residues. Germline V lookup: CDR1 SGHDN, CDR2 FVKESK. V was pared by 4 bases and J by 5 bases, with 14 bases between. The CDR3 nucleotides are TGTGCCAGCAGCCTTTACTCGGTGAGGGAGACCCAGTACTTC. It codes for CASSLYSVRETQYF.

The chain recombines TRBV6-6 with TRBJ1-6; weak D call: TRBD1 (6 bases). The CDR3 covers 14 residues. Trimming shortened V by 4 bases and J by 10 bases, and 14 bases separated the two germline ends. Germline lookup yields CDR1 MNHNY and CDR2 SVGAGI (reference sequence). This chain's CDR3 is CASSSGVANSPLHF. In nucleotides, the CDR3 is TGTGCCAGCAGTTCAGGGGTGGCGAACTCACCCCTCCACTTT.

The chain combines TRBV4-2 with TRBJ2-5; the D gene is possibly TRBD2 (5 bases). Germline assignment: CDR1 LGHNA and CDR2 YNFKEQ. The length of the CDR3 is 16 residues. V lost 4 bases and J 2 bases, leaving 17 bases between the germline ends. As DNA, the CDR3 is TGTGCCAGCAGCCCGCCTAGGGTCAGCGGACAAGAGACCCAGTACTTC. As protein: CASSPPRVSGQETQYF.

The chain links TRBV6-5 to TRBJ2-3, with unresolved D. V was shortened by 2 bases and J by 2 bases, with 14 bases between the two germline ends. The CDR3 consists of 16 residues. The germline V gene encodes CDR1 MNHEY and CDR2 SVGAGI. In nucleotides, the CDR3 is TGTGCCAGCAGTTACCCGACTCATCCTTCCACAGATACGCAGTATTTT. Its protein product is CASSYPTHPSTDTQYF.

The chain joins TRBV27 to TRBJ2-3, with D perhaps TRBD2 (7 bases). V was trimmed by 5 bases and J by 3 bases, leaving 15 bases between them. The CDR3 is 15 residues long. Germline V CDR1 and CDR2: MNHEY, SMNVEV (reference sequence). CDR3 nucleotide sequence: TGTGCCAGCAGTAGGGGGGGCCCGAGTACAGATACGCAGTATTTT. It yields the protein CASSRGGPSTDTQYF.

The genes are TRBV9 and TRBJ2-2; 14 bases fit TRBD2. CDR1 SGDLS and CDR2 YYNGEE come from the germline V gene. The CDR3 loop spans 19 amino acids. The trim removed 2 bases at V and 4 bases at J, leaving 10 bases unmatched. DNA of the CDR3: TGTGCCAGCAGCGTGACTCCGGGACTAGCGGGAGTTGGCACCGGGGAGCTGTTTTTT. Its translation is CASSVTPGLAGVGTGELFF.

This chain uses TRBV9 with TRBJ2-7; D might be TRBD1 (6 bases). CDR3 length: 15 amino acids. CDR1 and CDR2 (germline): SGDLS, YYNGEE. The V and J ends lost 0 bases and 5 bases respectively, with 15 bases between them. The CDR3 reads CASSVGIGTYNEQYF. CDR3 in DNA: TGTGCCAGCAGCGTAGGTATCGGGACATATAACGAGCAGTACTTC. The entire variable domain, with the rest obtained from reference TRBV9 and TRBJ2-7, is as follows: DSGVTQTPKHLITATGQRVTLRCSPRSGDLSVYWYQQSLDQGLQFLIQYYNGEERAKGNILERFSAQQFPDLHSELNLSSLELGDSALYFCASSVGIGTYNEQYFGPGTRLTVT.

This clone showed up just a few times. The CDR3 protein is CASSLGAPSSYNEQFF. For the CDR3, the DNA is TGCGCCAGCAGCCTAGGGGCCCCGAGCTCCTACAATGAGCAGTTCTTC. This chain links TRBV4-1 with TRBJ2-1, with D tentatively TRBD1 (5 bases). The V end was cut by 4 bases, the J end by 0 bases, with 13 bases between. The CDR3 has 16 amino acids. Germline V gene data show CDR1 as MGHRA and CDR2 as YSYEKL.

The chain has TRBV27 and TRBJ2-3; D perhaps matches TRBD1 (6 bases). Germline CDR1 reads MNHEY; CDR2 reads SMNVEV (reference sequence). CDR3 length equals 15 residues. V was pared by 5 bases and J by 1 base, with 13 bases between. The DNA for the CDR3 is TGTGCCAGCAGTCCGCGGACAGATGGCACAGATACGCAGTATTTT. This codes for CASSPRTDGTDTQYF.

This clone has a single count. This chain links TRBV6-5 with TRBJ2-3; possibly TRBD2 for D (6 bases). The CDR3 consists of 14 residues. V shed 4 bases and J shed 1 base, with 9 bases lying between them. Germline loops: CDR1 MNHEY, CDR2 SVGAGI. The CDR3 DNA is TGTGCCAGCAGTTCGAGCGGGCGCACAGATACGCAGTATTTT. Protein product: CASSSSGRTDTQYF.

The table lists this clone with a count of one. The chain links TRBV10-3 to TRBJ2-7, with 9 bases that match TRBD1. There are 16 residues in the CDR3. CDR1 is ENHRY and CDR2 is SYGVKD in the germline V gene. V lost 4 bases to trimming and J lost 3 bases; unmatched junction nucleotides: 10. The chain's CDR3 is CAISVRTGDRLYEQYF. For the CDR3, the DNA is TGTGCCATCAGTGTAAGGACAGGGGACCGACTCTACGAGCAGTACTTC.

This clone occurred a few times. This chain links TRBV21-1 with TRBJ1-5. TRBV21-1 is a documented pseudogene. This CDR3 comprises 14 residues. As DNA, the CDR3 is TGTGCCAGTCCTAGGCGGGTGAGCAATCAGCCCCAGCATTTT. Amino acid sequence: CASPRRVSNQPQHF.

This clone was seen more than once but under ten times. The chain employs TRBV3-1 (or the pseudogene TRBV3-2) and TRBJ2-3; 12 nucleotides agree with TRBD2. This CDR3 is 17 amino acids long. J was trimmed by 0 bases and V by 1 base; bases with no gene match: 2. Germline values: CDR1 LGHDT, CDR2 YNNKEL (reference sequence). CDR3 residues: CASSQGTSGVSTDTQYF. For the CDR3, the DNA is TGTGCCAGCAGCCAAGGGACTAGCGGGGTAAGCACAGATACGCAGTATTTT.

In DNA form, the CDR3 reads TGTGCCAGCAGCGCCGGGGACAGGGCCTTTTCACCCCTCCACTTT. It encodes CASSAGDRAFSPLHF. The chain is built from TRBV5-8 and TRBJ1-6; 9 bases map to TRBD1. CDR1 is SGHTS and CDR2 is YDEGEE in the germline V gene. The CDR3 runs to 15 residues. Trimming took 4 bases from V and 9 from J; bases not matched to a gene: 8.

This clone was observed a single time. This rearrangement joins TRBV10-3 to TRBJ2-2; 11 nucleotides agree with TRBD1. The length of the CDR3 is 22 residues. Trimming cost V 1 base and J 3 bases; bases outside gene matches: 19. The germline gives CDR1 ENHRY, CDR2 SYGVKD. The CDR3 nucleotides read TGTGCCATCAGTGAGTTCCGGACAGGGGGCGGGACTAGTAACCTGTACACCGGGGAGCTGTTTTTT. It translates to CAISEFRTGGGTSNLYTGELFF.

J is TRBJ1-2 and V is TRBV19; D not certain. CDR1 and CDR2 from the germline V gene are LNHDA and SQIVND (reference sequence). Trimming cost V 2 bases and J 8 bases, with 12 bases left between them. The CDR3 spans 13 residues. CDR3: CASSITRYQGYTF. CDR3 sequence (DNA): TGTGCCAGTAGTATAACCAGGTATCAAGGCTACACCTTC.